This T cell receptor (beta chain) emerged from a study of T cell repertoires in cytomegalovirus infection. Germline V lookup: CDR1 MDHEN, CDR2 SYDVKM. This CDR3 contains 14 residues. V was shortened by 7 bases and J by 4 bases, with 16 bases between the two germline ends. TCRdb recomputed calls from the reads with MiXCR, one row per CDR3 protein. This table holds more than 150,000 distinct CDR3 sequences, about 20% found once. This TCR was recovered from a human donor in good health (CMV status not recorded). Some clones in this sample may be carry-over from other donors' samples. The gene calls are TRBV28 and TRBJ1-2, with D maybe TRBD1 (5 bases). Sample: PBMCs. CDR3 amino acids: CASTSGTVGYGYTF. CDR3 nucleotides: TGTGCCAGCACCAGCGGGACGGTAGGCTATGGCTACACCTTC.